The entry below gives a single T cell receptor (beta chain) sequence along with its context. This sample is part of a study of monozygotic twins with inflammatory bowel disease. This CDR3 comprises 16 residues. Germline CDR1 is SEHNR and CDR2 is FQNEAQ (reference sequence). From whole blood, total RNA was isolated without any sorting of T cells. Used for each TCR library was about 3,200 ng of total RNA. Molecular identifiers with 6-nucleotide sample barcodes were added during cDNA synthesis via template switching. TCRdb reanalyzed the 5' RACE reads and collapses them to one entry per CDR3 protein, without DNA. The listing records around 450,000 distinct CDR3 sequences.

The chain combines TRBV7-9 with TRBJ2-1. This clonotype was obtained from a human donor with ulcerative colitis or Crohn's disease, or a healthy co-twin of an affected twin (not recorded which). Sequencing was carried out using blood. The CDR3 protein is CASSLHPFGSYNEQFF.